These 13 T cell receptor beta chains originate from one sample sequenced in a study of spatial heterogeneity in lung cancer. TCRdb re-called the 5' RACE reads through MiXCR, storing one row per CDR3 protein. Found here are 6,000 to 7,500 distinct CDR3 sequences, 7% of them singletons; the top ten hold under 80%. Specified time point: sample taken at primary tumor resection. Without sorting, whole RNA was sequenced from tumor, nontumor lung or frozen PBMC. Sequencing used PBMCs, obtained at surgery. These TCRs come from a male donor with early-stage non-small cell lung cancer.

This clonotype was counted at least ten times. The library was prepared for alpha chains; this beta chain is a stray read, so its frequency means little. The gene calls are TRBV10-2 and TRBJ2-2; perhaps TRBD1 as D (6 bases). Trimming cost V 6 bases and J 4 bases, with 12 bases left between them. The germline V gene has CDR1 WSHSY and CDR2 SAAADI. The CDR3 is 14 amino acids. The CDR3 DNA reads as TGCGCCAGCAGCAGGGGAGAGATCACCGGGGAGCTGTTTTTT. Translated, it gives CASSRGEITGELFF.

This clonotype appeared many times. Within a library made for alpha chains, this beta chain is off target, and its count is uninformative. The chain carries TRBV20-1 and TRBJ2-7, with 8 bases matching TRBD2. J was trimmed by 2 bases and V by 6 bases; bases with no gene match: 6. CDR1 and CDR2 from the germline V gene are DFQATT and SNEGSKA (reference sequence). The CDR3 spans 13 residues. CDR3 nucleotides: TGCAGTGCAAGCGGGGGCACCACCTACGAGCAGTACGTC. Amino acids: CSASGGTTYEQYV.

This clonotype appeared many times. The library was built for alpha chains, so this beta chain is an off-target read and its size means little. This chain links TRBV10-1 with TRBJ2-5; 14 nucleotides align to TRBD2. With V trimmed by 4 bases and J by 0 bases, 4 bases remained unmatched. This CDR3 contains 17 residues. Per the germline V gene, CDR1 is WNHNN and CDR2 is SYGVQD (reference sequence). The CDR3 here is CASSGTSGGTYQETQYF. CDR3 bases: TGCGCCAGCAGTGGGACTAGCGGGGGGACGTACCAAGAGACCCAGTACTTC.

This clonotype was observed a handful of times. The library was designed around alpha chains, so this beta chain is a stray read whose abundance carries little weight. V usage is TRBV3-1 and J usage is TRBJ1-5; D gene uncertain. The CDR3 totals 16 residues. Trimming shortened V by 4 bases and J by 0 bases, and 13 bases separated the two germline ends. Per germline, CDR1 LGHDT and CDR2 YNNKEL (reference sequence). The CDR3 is CASSPHGVYSNQPQHF. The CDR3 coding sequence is TGTGCCAGCAGCCCCCATGGGGTCTATAGCAATCAGCCCCAGCATTTT.

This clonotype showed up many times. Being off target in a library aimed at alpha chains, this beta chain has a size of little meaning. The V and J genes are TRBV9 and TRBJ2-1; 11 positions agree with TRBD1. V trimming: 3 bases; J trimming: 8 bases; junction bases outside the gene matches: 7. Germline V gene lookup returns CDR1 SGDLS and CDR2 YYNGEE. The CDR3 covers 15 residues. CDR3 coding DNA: TGTGCCAGCAGCGGGCGGACAGGGGGCTGGGATGAGCAGTTCTTC. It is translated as CASSGRTGGWDEQFF.

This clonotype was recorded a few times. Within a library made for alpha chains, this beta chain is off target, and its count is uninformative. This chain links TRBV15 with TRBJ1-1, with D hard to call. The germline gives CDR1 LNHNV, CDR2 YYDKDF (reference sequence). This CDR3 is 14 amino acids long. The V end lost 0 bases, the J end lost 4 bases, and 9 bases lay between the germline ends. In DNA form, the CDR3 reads TGTGCCACCAGCAGAGATCCGACGGGCACTGAAGCTTTCTTT. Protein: CATSRDPTGTEAFF.

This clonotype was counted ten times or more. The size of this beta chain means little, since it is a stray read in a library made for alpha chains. CDR3 coding DNA: TGCGCCAGCAGTGAGTCGACGTCAGCGCGTGAAGCTTTCTTT. Its translation: CASSESTSAREAFF. The chain recombines TRBV10-2 with TRBJ1-1; D not resolved. This CDR3 is built from 14 residues. V shed 0 bases and J shed 7 bases, with 12 bases lying between them. The germline V gene has CDR1 WSHSY and CDR2 SAAADI.

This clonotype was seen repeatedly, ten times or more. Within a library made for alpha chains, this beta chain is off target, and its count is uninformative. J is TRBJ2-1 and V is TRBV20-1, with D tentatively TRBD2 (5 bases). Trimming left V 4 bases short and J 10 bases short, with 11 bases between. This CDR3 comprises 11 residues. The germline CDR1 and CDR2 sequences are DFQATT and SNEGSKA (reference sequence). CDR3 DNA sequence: TGCAGTGCTACTGACTATCAGGAGCAGTTCTTC. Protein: CSATDYQEQFF.

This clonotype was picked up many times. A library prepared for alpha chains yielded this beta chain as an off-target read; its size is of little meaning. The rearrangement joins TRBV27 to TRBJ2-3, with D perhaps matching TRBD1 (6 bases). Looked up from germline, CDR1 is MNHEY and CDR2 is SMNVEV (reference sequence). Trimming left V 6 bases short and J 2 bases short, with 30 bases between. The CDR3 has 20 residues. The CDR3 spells CASSLLTGDIQVPSTDTQYF. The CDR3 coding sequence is TGTGCCAGCAGCCTGTTGACCGGGGACATACAAGTCCCCTCCACAGATACGCAGTATTTT.

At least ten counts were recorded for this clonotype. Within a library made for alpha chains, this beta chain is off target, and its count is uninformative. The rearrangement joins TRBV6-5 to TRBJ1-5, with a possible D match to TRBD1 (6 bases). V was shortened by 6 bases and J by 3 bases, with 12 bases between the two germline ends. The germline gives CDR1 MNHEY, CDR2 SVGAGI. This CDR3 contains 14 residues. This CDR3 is CASSLGGFNQPQHF. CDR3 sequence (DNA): TGTGCCAGCAGCCTAGGGGGGTTCAATCAGCCCCAGCATTTT.

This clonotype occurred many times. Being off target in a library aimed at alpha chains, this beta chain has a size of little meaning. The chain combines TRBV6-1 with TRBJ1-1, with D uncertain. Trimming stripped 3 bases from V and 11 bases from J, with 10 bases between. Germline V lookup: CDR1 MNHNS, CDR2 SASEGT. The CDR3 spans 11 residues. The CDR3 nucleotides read TGTGCCAGCAGTGATATGGCCCGCGCTTTCTTT. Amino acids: CASSDMARAFF.

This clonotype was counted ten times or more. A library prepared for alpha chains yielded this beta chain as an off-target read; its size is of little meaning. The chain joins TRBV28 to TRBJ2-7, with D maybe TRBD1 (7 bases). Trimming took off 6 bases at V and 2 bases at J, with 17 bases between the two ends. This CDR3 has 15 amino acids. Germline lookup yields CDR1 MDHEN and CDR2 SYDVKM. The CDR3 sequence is CASRGRGAPPYEQYF. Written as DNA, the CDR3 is TGTGCCAGCAGGGGCAGGGGGGCCCCCCCCTACGAGCAGTACTTC.

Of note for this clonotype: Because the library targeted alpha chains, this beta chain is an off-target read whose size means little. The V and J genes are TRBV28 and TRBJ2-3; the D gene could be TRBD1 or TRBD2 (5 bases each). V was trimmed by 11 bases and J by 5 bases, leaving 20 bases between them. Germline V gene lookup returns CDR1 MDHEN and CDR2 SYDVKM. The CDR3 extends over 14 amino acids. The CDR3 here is CASSGRTGLDTQYF. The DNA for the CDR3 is TGTGCCTCATCAGGGAGAACCGGACTAGATACGCAGTATTTT.